The clone carrying this TCR beta chain has more than one count but fewer than ten. Its antigen is not identified. In TCRdb, the reads were re-called with MiXCR into one record per CDR3 protein. The sample holds hundreds of thousands of distinct CDR3 sequences; roughly a third are singletons and the top ten take about 2.8%. The data were obtained in a study of T cell repertoires in cytomegalovirus infection. Study-level findings and limits: HLA-C-restricted, CMV-specific TCR beta clonotypes were dominant ex vivo.

The CDR3 length is 13 residues. The V gene end was trimmed by 7 bases and the J gene end by 8 bases; junction bases not matched to a gene: 7. Germline V gene sequence: CDR1 SQVTM, CDR2 ANQGSEA. The V gene is TRBV29-1, the J gene TRBJ2-1, with 11 bases matching TRBD1. This TCR derives from a human donor in good health (CMV status not recorded). Some clones in this sample may be carry-over from other donors' samples. Sequencing was carried out using PBMCs. This CDR3 reads CSADGTGGDEQFF. CDR3 in DNA: TGCAGCGCAGATGGGACAGGGGGAGATGAGCAGTTCTTC.